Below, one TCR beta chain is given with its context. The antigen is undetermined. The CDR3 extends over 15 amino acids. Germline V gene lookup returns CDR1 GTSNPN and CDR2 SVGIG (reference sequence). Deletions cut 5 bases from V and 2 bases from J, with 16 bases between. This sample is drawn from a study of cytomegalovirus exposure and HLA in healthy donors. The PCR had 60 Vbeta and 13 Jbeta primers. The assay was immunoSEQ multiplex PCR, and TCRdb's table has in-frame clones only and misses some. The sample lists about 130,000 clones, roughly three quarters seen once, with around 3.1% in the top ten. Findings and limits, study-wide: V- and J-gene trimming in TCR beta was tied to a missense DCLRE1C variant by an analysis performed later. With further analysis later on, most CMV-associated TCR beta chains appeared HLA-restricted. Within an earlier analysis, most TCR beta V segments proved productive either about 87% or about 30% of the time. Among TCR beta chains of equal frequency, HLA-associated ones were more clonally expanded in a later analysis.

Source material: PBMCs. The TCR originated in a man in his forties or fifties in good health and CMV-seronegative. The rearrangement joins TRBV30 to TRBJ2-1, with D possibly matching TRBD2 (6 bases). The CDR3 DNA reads TGTGCCTGGGGCACCGGGACTGCCGCCTACAATGAGCAGTTCTTC. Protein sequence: CAWGTGTAAYNEQFF.